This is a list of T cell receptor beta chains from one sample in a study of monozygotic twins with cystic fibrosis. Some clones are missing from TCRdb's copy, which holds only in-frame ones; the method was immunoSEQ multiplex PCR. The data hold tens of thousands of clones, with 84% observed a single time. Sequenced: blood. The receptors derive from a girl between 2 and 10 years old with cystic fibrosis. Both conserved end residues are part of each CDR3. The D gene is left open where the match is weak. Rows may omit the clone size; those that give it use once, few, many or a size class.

CDR3aa: CASSLAVGQVFSGANVLTF
CDR3nt: TGTGCCAGCAGCTTAGCCGTGGGACAGGTCTTCTCTGGGGCCAACGTCCTGACTTTC
v_gene: TRBV7-2
j_gene: TRBJ2-6
d_gene: TRBD1
abundance: NA

CDR3aa: CASSATGLNTEAFF
CDR3nt: TGTGCCAGCAGCGCGACAGGATTGAACACTGAAGCTTTCTTT
v_gene: TRBV9
j_gene: TRBJ1-1
d_gene: NA
abundance: NA

CDR3aa: CASSVVGTGSLGEAFF
CDR3nt: TGTGCCAGCAGCGTAGTCGGGACCGGGAGCCTCGGTGAAGCTTTCTTT
v_gene: TRBV9
j_gene: TRBJ1-1
d_gene: NA
abundance: NA

CDR3aa: CSVEGSFTDTQYF
CDR3nt: TGCAGCGTTGAAGGGAGTTTCACAGATACGCAGTATTTT
v_gene: TRBV29-1
j_gene: TRBJ2-3
d_gene: NA
abundance: NA

CDR3aa: CASSSKRAGTFYGYTF
CDR3nt: TGTGCCAGCAGCAGCAAGCGAGCGGGGACCTTCTATGGCTACACCTTC
v_gene: TRBV7-9
j_gene: TRBJ1-2
d_gene: NA
abundance: few

CDR3aa: CAWIPGGHNYGYTF
CDR3nt: TGTGCCTGGATACCCGGTGGACATAACTATGGCTACACCTTC
v_gene: TRBV30
j_gene: TRBJ1-2
d_gene: NA
abundance: NA

CDR3aa: CASSKGLAGPLETQYF
CDR3nt: TGCGCCAGCAGCAAAGGACTAGCGGGGCCCCTAGAGACCCAGTACTTC
v_gene: TRBV5-1
j_gene: TRBJ2-5
d_gene: TRBD2
abundance: NA

CDR3aa: CAWSGYSAGEQYF
CDR3nt: TGTGCCTGGAGTGGATATAGCGCTGGCGAGCAGTACTTC
v_gene: TRBV30
j_gene: TRBJ2-7
d_gene: NA
abundance: once

CDR3aa: CASSPLKAGGLGEQFF
CDR3nt: TGTGCCAGCTCACCACTGAAAGCAGGGGGTCTTGGTGAGCAGTTCTTC
v_gene: TRBV18
j_gene: TRBJ2-1
d_gene: TRBD1
abundance: NA

CDR3aa: CATSRGTTGELFF
CDR3nt: TGTGCCACCAGCAGAGGTACAACCGGGGAGCTGTTTTTT
v_gene: TRBV15
j_gene: TRBJ2-2
d_gene: NA
abundance: once

CDR3aa: CASSLGWSATLNTEAFF
CDR3nt: TGCGCCAGCAGCTTGGGATGGTCAGCCACTCTAAACACTGAAGCTTTCTTT
v_gene: TRBV5-1
j_gene: TRBJ1-1
d_gene: NA
abundance: NA

CDR3aa: CASSGRSRETQYF
CDR3nt: TGTGCCAGCAGTGGTAGGTCGAGAGAGACCCAGTACTTC
v_gene: TRBV6-4
j_gene: TRBJ2-5
d_gene: NA
abundance: NA

CDR3aa: CASSYLERDSHTEAFF
CDR3nt: TGTGCCAGCAGTTACCTTGAGAGGGACAGCCACACTGAAGCTTTCTTT
v_gene: TRBV6-5
j_gene: TRBJ1-1
d_gene: TRBD1
abundance: NA

CDR3aa: CATQVGVSTDTQYF
CDR3nt: TGCGCCACTCAGGTGGGGGTTAGCACAGATACGCAGTATTTT
v_gene: TRBV5-1
j_gene: TRBJ2-3
d_gene: NA
abundance: NA

CDR3aa: CASSVYPSGGAIGGELFF
CDR3nt: TGTGCCAGCAGCGTATACCCCAGCGGGGGGGCTATCGGCGGGGAGCTGTTTTTT
v_gene: TRBV9
j_gene: TRBJ2-2
d_gene: TRBD2
abundance: NA

CDR3aa: CASSLGQGAVETQYF
CDR3nt: TGTGCCAGCAGCTTAGGACAGGGGGCGGTAGAGACCCAGTACTTC
v_gene: TRBV7-2
j_gene: TRBJ2-5
d_gene: TRBD1
abundance: NA

CDR3aa: CASNRDNHNTGELFF
CDR3nt: TGTGCCAGCAACCGGGACAATCATAACACCGGGGAGCTGTTTTTT
v_gene: TRBV7-2
j_gene: TRBJ2-2
d_gene: NA
abundance: NA

CDR3aa: CASRVPGTDYNSPLHF
CDR3nt: TGTGCCAGCCGCGTCCCCGGGACAGACTATAATTCACCCCTCCACTTT
v_gene: TRBV25-1
j_gene: TRBJ1-6
d_gene: TRBD1
abundance: few

CDR3aa: CARSLTPGQNGYTF
CDR3nt: TGTGCCAGAAGCTTGACGCCCGGACAGAATGGCTACACCTTC
v_gene: TRBV5-3
j_gene: TRBJ1-2
d_gene: NA
abundance: NA

CDR3aa: CASSSPSELAKNIQYF
CDR3nt: TGTGCCAGTAGTAGCCCTAGCGAACTAGCCAAAAACATTCAGTACTTC
v_gene: TRBV19
j_gene: TRBJ2-4
d_gene: NA
abundance: NA

CDR3aa: CASSASTDSPLHF
CDR3nt: TGTGCCAGCAGTGCATCTACCGATTCACCCCTCCACTTT
v_gene: TRBV2
j_gene: TRBJ1-6
d_gene: NA
abundance: NA

CDR3aa: CASSIRGGGHTEAFF
CDR3nt: TGTGCCAGTAGTATCCGGGGGGGCGGTCACACTGAAGCTTTCTTT
v_gene: TRBV19
j_gene: TRBJ1-1
d_gene: NA
abundance: NA